This TCR beta chain was documented in a study of blood T cell repertoires in COVID-19. Repertoires were generated with immunoSEQ multiplex PCR, while TCRdb's copy carries only in-frame clones and drops some. The table lists approximately 50,000 clones, just under 90% of them singletons, with under 4.5% in the top ten. This CDR3 region has 14 residues. In germline, CDR1 is MDHEN, CDR2 SYDVKM. The ends lost 4 bases at V and 2 bases at J; junction bases unmatched: 5. The sequencing sample was made of peripheral blood. The chain couples TRBV28 to TRBJ2-7, with 7 positions matching TRBD1. The clonotype originates from a man in his forties or fifties with acute or convalescent COVID-19. The CDR3 loop reads CASSSPGQAYEQYF. The CDR3 nucleotides are TGTGCCAGCAGTTCCCCCGGACAGGCCTACGAGCAGTACTTC.